This passage covers 10 T cell receptor beta chains from one sample sequenced in a study of blood T cell repertoires in COVID-19. Produced via immunoSEQ multiplex PCR; TCRdb's table is partial and in-frame only. Of some 41,000 clones detected, roughly nine tenths appear once; the ten largest clones hold around 16%. Source material: peripheral blood. The receptors come from a young woman in a cohort sampled during active COVID-19.

The CDR3 bases are TGTGCCAGTAGTATGCAACAGGGGTCGTTGGGCTACACCTTC. Its translation: CASSMQQGSLGYTF. The chain employs TRBV19 and TRBJ1-2, with 7 bases that match TRBD1. The CDR3 covers 14 residues. CDR1 and CDR2 (germline): LNHDA, SQIVND (reference sequence). J gave up 8 bases and V 3 bases, and 9 bases lay outside the gene matches.

V is TRBV7-8 and J is TRBJ2-1; a weak D match, TRBD1 (7 bases). CDR3 length: 17 amino acids. The V gene lost 1 base and the J gene lost 5 bases, with 18 bases spanning the gap. Germline V gives CDR1 SGHVS, CDR2 FQNEAQ. CDR3 amino acids: CASSLVGGWTNHNEQFF. The CDR3 DNA follows: TGTGCCAGCAGCTTAGTAGGGGGCTGGACTAACCACAATGAGCAGTTCTTC.

The chain joins TRBV6-2 or TRBV6-3 to TRBJ2-2; D not resolved. Trimming removed 5 bases at V and 4 bases at J, with 14 bases between. The CDR3 contains 15 residues. Germline V gene lookup returns CDR1 MNHEY and CDR2 SVGEGT. The CDR3 coding sequence is TGTGCCAGCAGTACCAACCGGCAGGCCACCGGGGAGCTGTTTTTT. Encoded protein: CASSTNRQATGELFF.

This clone was seen once. The CDR3 DNA reads as TGCAGCGTTGTCACTAGCGGGACGGAGCAGTTCTTC. This codes for CSVVTSGTEQFF. This chain joins TRBV29-1 and TRBJ2-1, with TRBD2 matching 10 bases. V lost 4 bases, J lost 10 bases, and 4 bases stayed unmatched. Germline lookup yields CDR1 SQVTM and CDR2 ANQGSEA. This CDR3 has 12 amino acids.

V usage is TRBV9 and J usage is TRBJ1-1; 8 nucleotides line up with TRBD1. The CDR3 is 14 residues long. V trimming: 4 bases; J trimming: 5 bases; junction bases outside the gene matches: 7. Germline CDR1 and CDR2: SGDLS and YYNGEE. The CDR3 coding sequence is TGTGCCAGCAGCCTAGGACAGGGCGGGACTGAAGCTTTCTTT. Residues: CASSLGQGGTEAFF.

The genes are TRBV6-5 and TRBJ1-2, with D possibly matching TRBD1 (5 bases). V shed 4 bases and J shed 4 bases, with 19 bases lying between them. The CDR3 runs to 16 residues. Germline lookup yields CDR1 MNHEY and CDR2 SVGAGI. CDR3 nucleotide sequence: TGTGCCAGCAGTTCAATCCGGAAGGGGCGCTCCTATGGCTACACCTTC. As protein: CASSSIRKGRSYGYTF.

The V gene is TRBV11-1, the J gene TRBJ1-5; no firm D call. The CDR3 extends over 15 amino acids. Trimming took 1 base from V and 3 from J, leaving 10 bases between them. From germline, CDR1 is SGHAT and CDR2 FQDESV (reference sequence). CDR3 region: CASSLDGESNQPQHF. CDR3 in DNA: TGTGCCAGCAGCTTAGACGGAGAGTCCAATCAGCCCCAGCATTTT.

J is TRBJ2-1 and V is TRBV27, with TRBD2 matching over 10 bases. Germline V gene data show CDR1 as MNHEY and CDR2 as SMNVEV (reference sequence). The CDR3 covers 17 residues. Germline trimming cut 4 bases from V and 6 bases from J; bases unmatched to any gene: 12. CDR3 sequence (DNA): TGTGCCAGCAGTTCCGTCCTTCTAGCGGGAGCTGCCAATGAGCAGTTCTTC. It encodes CASSSVLLAGAANEQFF.

The V gene is TRBV6-6, the J gene TRBJ2-1, with a possible D match to TRBD2 (7 bases). Trimming left V 7 bases short and J 6 bases short, with 22 bases between. The CDR3 sequence is 16 residues long. Per the germline V gene, CDR1 is MNHNY and CDR2 is SVGAGI (reference sequence). The CDR3 region has the DNA TGTGCCAGCATCTACATGAGAGGGGGGGTGGGCAATGAGCAGTTCTTC. Its protein product is CASIYMRGGVGNEQFF.

V and J are TRBV5-4 and TRBJ2-1; 11 bases match TRBD2. V lost 3 bases to trimming and J lost 0 bases; unmatched junction nucleotides: 2. The germline gives CDR1 SGHNT, CDR2 YYREEE (reference sequence). CDR3 size: 16 residues. The CDR3 reads CASSWGLADSYNEQFF. CDR3 nucleotide sequence: TGTGCCAGCAGCTGGGGACTAGCGGACTCCTACAATGAGCAGTTCTTC.